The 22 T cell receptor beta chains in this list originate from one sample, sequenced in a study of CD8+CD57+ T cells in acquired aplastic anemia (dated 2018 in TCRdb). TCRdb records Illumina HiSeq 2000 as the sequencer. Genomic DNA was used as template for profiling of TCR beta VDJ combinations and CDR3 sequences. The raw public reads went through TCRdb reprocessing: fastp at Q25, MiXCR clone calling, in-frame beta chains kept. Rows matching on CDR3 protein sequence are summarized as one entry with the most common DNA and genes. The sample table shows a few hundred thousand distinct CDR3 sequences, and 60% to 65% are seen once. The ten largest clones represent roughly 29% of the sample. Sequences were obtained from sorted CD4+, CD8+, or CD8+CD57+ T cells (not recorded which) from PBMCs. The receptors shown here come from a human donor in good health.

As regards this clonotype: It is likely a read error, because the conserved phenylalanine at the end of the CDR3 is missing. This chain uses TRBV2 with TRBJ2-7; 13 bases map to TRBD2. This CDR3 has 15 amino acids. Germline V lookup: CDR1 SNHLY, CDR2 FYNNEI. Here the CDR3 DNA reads TGTGTCAGCAGGCGGACTAGCGGGGGTGTTAGCGAGCAGTACCTC. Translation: CVSRRTSGGVSEQYL.

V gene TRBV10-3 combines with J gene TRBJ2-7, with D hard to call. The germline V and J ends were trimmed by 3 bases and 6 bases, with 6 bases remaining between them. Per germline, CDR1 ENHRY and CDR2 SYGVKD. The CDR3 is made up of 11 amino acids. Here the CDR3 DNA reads TGTGCCATCAGTGAAAACGGCGAGCAGTACTTC. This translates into CAISENGEQYF.

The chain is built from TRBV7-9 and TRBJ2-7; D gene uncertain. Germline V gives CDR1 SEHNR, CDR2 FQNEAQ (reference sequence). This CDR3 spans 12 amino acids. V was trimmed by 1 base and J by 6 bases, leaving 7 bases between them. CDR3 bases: TGTGCCAGCAGCTTAGAGGAGTCCGAGCAGTACTTC. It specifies CASSLEESEQYF. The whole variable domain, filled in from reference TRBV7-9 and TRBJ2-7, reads DTGVSQNPRHKITKRGQNVTFRCDPISEHNRLYWYRQTLGQGPEFLTYFQNEAQLEKSRLLSDRFSAERPKGSFSTLEIQRTEQGDSAMYLCASSLEESEQYFGPGTRLTVT.

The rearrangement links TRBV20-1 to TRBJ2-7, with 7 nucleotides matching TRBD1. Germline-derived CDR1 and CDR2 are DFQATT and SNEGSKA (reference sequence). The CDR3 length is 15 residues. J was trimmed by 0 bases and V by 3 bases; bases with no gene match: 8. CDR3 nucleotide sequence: TGCAGTGCTAGGGACAGGCGATTAGCCTCCTACGAGCAGTACTTC. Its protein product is CSARDRRLASYEQYF.

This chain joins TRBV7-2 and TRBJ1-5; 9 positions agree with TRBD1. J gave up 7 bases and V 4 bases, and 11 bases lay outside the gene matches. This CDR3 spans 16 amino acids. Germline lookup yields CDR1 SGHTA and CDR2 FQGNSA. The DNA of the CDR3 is TGTGCCAGCAGCTCGGCCGGGACAGGGTCGGGGCAGCCCCAGCATTTT. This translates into CASSSAGTGSGQPQHF. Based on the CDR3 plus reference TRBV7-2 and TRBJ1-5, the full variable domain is GAGVSQSPSNKVTEKGKDVELRCDPISGHTALYWYRQSLGQGLEFLIYFQGNSAPDKSGLPSDRFSAERTGGSVSTLTIQRTQQEDSAVYLCASSSAGTGSGQPQHFGDGTRLSIL.

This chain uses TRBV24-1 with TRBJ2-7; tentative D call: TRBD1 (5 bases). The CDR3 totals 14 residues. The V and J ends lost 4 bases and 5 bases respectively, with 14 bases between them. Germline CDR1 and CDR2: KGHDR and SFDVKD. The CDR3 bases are TGTGCCACCAGTGACCCAGGGCTTCCCCACGAGCAGTACTTC. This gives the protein CATSDPGLPHEQYF.

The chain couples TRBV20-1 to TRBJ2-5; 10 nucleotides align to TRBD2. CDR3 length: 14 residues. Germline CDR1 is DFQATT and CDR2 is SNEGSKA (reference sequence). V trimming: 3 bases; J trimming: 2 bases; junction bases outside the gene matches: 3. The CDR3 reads CSASLGLAQETQYF. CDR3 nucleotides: TGCAGTGCTAGCCTGGGACTAGCGCAAGAGACCCAGTACTTC.

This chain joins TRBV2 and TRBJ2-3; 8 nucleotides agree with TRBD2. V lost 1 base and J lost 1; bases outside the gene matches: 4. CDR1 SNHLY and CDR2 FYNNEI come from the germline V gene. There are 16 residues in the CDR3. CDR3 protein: CASSEGETSGTDTQYF. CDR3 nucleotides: TGTGCCAGCAGTGAAGGTGAGACTAGCGGCACAGATACGCAGTATTTT.

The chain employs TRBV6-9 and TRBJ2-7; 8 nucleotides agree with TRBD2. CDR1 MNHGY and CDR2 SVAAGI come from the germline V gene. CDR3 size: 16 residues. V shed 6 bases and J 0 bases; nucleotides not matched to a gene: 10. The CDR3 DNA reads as TGTGCCAGCAGAGACAGCGGGGGCCCCAGCTCCTACGAGCAGTACTTC. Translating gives CASRDSGGPSSYEQYF.

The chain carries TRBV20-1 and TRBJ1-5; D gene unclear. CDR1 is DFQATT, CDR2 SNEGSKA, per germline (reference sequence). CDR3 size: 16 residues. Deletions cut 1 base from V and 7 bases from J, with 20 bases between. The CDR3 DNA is TGCAGTGCTAGAGGGCTATCGGAGTACAATGAGCAGCCCCAGCATTTT. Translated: CSARGLSEYNEQPQHF.

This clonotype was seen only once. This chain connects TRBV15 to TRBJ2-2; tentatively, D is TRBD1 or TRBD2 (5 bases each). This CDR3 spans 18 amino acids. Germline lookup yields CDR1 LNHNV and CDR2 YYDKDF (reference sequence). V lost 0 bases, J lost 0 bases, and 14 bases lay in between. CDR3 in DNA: TGTGCCACCAGCAGAGAACCGAGGGGCGCCACGAACACCGGGGAGCTGTTTTTT. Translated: CATSREPRGATNTGELFF.

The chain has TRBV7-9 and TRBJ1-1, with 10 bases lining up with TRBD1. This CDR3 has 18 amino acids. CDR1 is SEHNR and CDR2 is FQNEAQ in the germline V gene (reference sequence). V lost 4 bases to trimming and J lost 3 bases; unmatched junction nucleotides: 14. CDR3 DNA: TGTGCCAGCAGCTCCTTGGGGACAGGGGTTCGTAAGGACACTGAAGCTTTCTTT. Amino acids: CASSSLGTGVRKDTEAFF.

The CDR3 DNA follows: TGCAGCGTTGGGACCGATACCTACGAGCAGTACTTC. This gives the protein CSVGTDTYEQYF. This chain uses TRBV29-1 with TRBJ2-7; D gene ambiguous. Trimming pared 4 bases from V and 2 bases from J, leaving 9 bases between. CDR1 is SQVTM, CDR2 ANQGSEA, per germline. The CDR3 loop spans 12 amino acids.

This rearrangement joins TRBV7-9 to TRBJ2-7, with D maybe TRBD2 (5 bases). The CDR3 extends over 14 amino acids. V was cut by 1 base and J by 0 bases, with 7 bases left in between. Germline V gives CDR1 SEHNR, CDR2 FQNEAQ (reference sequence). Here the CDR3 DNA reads TGTGCCAGCAGCTTAGAAGCGGTCTCCTACGAGCAGTACTTC. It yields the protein CASSLEAVSYEQYF.

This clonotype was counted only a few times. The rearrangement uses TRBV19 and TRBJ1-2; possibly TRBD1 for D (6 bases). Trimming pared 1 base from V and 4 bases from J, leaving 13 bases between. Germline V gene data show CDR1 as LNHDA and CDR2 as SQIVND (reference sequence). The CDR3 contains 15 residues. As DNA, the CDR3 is TGTGCCAGTAGTATAGCGACAGGACGCGGCTATGGCTACACCTTC. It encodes CASSIATGRGYGYTF.

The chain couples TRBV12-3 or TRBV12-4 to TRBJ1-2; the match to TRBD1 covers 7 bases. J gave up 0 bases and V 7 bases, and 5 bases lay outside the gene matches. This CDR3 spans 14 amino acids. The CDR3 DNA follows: TGTGCCAGCACCAAACAGGGGACTAACTATGGCTACACCTTC. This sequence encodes CASTKQGTNYGYTF.

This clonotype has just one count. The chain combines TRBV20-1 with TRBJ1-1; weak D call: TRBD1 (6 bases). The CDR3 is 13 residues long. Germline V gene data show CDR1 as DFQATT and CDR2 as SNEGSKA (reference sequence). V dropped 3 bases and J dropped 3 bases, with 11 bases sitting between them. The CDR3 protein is CSASIGGHTEAFF. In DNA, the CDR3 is TGCAGTGCTAGCATTGGGGGGCACACTGAAGCTTTCTTT.

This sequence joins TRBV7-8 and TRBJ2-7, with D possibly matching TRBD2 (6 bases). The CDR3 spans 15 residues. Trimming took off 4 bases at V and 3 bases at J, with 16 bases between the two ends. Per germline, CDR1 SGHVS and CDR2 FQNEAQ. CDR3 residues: CASSYRSGPYYEQYF. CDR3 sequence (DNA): TGTGCCAGCAGCTACCGTAGCGGCCCTTACTACGAGCAGTACTTC.

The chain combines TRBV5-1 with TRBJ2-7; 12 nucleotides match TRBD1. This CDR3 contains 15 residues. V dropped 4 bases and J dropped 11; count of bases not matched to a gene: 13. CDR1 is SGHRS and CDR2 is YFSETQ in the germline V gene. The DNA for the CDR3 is TGCGCCAGCAGCCGAGCTGTCGGGACAGGGGGCGCAAAGTACTTC. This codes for CASSRAVGTGGAKYF.

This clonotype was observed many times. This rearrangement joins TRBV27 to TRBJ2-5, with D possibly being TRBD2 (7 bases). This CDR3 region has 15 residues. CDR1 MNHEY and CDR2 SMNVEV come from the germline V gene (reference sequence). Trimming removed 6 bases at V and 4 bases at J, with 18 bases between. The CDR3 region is CASRSREGGLETQYF. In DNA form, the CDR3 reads TGTGCCAGCAGGTCGCGTGAGGGGGGGCTAGAGACCCAGTACTTC.

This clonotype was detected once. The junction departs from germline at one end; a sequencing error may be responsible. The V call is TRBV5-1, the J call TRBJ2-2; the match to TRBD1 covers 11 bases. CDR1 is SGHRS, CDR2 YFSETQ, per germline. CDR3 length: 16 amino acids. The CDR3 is CASSFGQGANTGDLFF. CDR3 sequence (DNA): TGCGCCAGCAGCTTCGGACAGGGGGCGAACACCGGGGATCTGTTTTTT.

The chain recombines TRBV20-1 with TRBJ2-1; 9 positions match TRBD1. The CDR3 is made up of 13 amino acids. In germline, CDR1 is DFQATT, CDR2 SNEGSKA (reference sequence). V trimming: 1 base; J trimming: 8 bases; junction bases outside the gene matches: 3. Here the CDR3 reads CSARVTGGHEQFF. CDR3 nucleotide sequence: TGCAGTGCTAGAGTGACAGGGGGTCATGAGCAGTTCTTC.